Each of the 9 T cell receptor beta chains below was sequenced from the same sample in a study of vaccination and CD4 T cells after COVID-19. The sample's treatment: approximately 10-day PBMC culture with coronavirus spike peptide pools or control peptides (ViraFEST assay). An Oncomine TCR Beta short-read assay was used to sequence the DNA from cultured CD4+ T cells. TCRdb re-called the PCR reads through MiXCR, storing one row per CDR3 protein. The sample has some 18,000 distinct CDR3 sequences, just over 60% seen once. These receptors lack a known antigen. Sequencing was performed on CD4+ T cells from blood, cultured in vitro. Every receptor here comes from a human donor who had recovered from COVID-19.

This chain links TRBV6-2 or TRBV6-3 with TRBJ1-5, with 9 nucleotides matching TRBD1. J lost 0 bases, V lost 6 bases, and 6 bases had no gene match. The CDR3 runs 16 residues. Germline CDR1 reads MNHEY; CDR2 reads SVGEGT. CDR3 sequence reads: CASSRDRDYSNQPQHF. The CDR3 bases are TGTGCCAGCAGCCGGGACAGGGATTATAGCAATCAGCCCCAGCATTTT.

The V call is TRBV6-5, the J call TRBJ2-7, with a tentative D call TRBD1 (6 bases). The germline gives CDR1 MNHEY, CDR2 SVGAGI. This CDR3 is 15 amino acids long. Trimming pared 0 bases from V and 2 bases from J, leaving 11 bases between. In nucleotides, the CDR3 is TGTGCCAGCAGTTACTCGACAGGCTTAACCTACGAGCAGTACTTC. Amino acid sequence: CASSYSTGLTYEQYF.

J is TRBJ2-5 and V is TRBV20-1; 9 bases align to TRBD2. The CDR3 is made up of 16 amino acids. V lost 1 base and J lost 0; bases outside the gene matches: 6. Looked up from germline, CDR1 is DFQATT and CDR2 is SNEGSKA (reference sequence). This CDR3 is CSARGRLAEYQETQYF. CDR3 bases: TGCAGTGCTAGAGGTCGACTAGCGGAGTACCAAGAGACCCAGTACTTC.

This chain links TRBV7-8 with TRBJ1-2; 8 bases agree with TRBD1. The CDR3 is 15 amino acids. The J segment lost 2 bases and the V segment lost 5 bases, leaving 7 bases of the junction unmatched. Germline loops: CDR1 SGHVS, CDR2 FQNEAQ. CDR3 region: CASSVQGASNYGYTF. DNA of the CDR3: TGTGCCAGCAGCGTCCAGGGGGCGTCGAACTATGGCTACACCTTC.

The J gene is TRBJ2-5, the V gene TRBV10-1; perhaps TRBD2 as D (5 bases). Trimming removed 0 bases from V and 0 bases from J, with 8 bases in between. This CDR3 is 15 amino acids long. Germline assignment: CDR1 WNHNN and CDR2 SYGVQD (reference sequence). Here the CDR3 reads CASSESSANQETQYF. For the CDR3, the DNA is TGCGCCAGCAGTGAGTCTAGCGCAAACCAAGAGACCCAGTACTTC.

This chain links TRBV24-1 with TRBJ2-5; 7 nucleotides align to TRBD2. V lost 3 bases to trimming and J lost 5 bases; unmatched junction nucleotides: 11. From germline, CDR1 is KGHDR and CDR2 SFDVKD. The CDR3 is made up of 16 amino acids. The CDR3 spells CATSDPGGGEEETQYF. The CDR3 region has the DNA TGTGCCACCAGTGATCCGGGCGGGGGTGAGGAGGAGACCCAGTACTTC.

This clonotype was recorded a few times. This sequence joins TRBV7-2 and TRBJ2-1, with D hard to call. The CDR3 covers 15 residues. V lost 5 bases to trimming and J lost 0 bases, with 11 bases between them. Germline V gene data show CDR1 as SGHTA and CDR2 as FQGNSA. This CDR3 is CASSPQQSSYNEQFF. CDR3 DNA: TGTGCCAGCAGCCCCCAGCAGAGCTCCTACAATGAGCAGTTCTTC.

The chain combines TRBV19 with TRBJ2-1, with D tentatively TRBD2 (6 bases). The CDR3 sequence is 15 residues long. Per the germline V gene, CDR1 is LNHDA and CDR2 is SQIVND (reference sequence). The V end lost 7 bases, the J end lost 9 bases, and 22 bases lay between the germline ends. The CDR3 coding sequence is TGTGCCAGTACTCCTCTAGCGAGCCTTACTAGTGAGCAGTTCTTC. This codes for CASTPLASLTSEQFF.

V and J are TRBV20-1 and TRBJ1-1; TRBD1 is a possible D gene (5 bases). Deletions cut 4 bases from V and 4 bases from J, with 13 bases between. Germline CDR1 reads DFQATT; CDR2 reads SNEGSKA (reference sequence). The CDR3 consists of 13 residues. The CDR3 sequence: CSAKRGAVTEAFF. As DNA, the CDR3 is TGCAGTGCTAAAAGGGGCGCAGTCACTGAAGCTTTCTTT.